These 32 T cell receptor beta chains share one sample of origin, sequenced in a study of early T cells in non-severe SARS-CoV-2 infection. TCRdb reprocessed the 5' RACE reads via MiXCR and lists one record per CDR3 protein. The sample consists of more than 65,000 distinct CDR3 sequences, about 15% of them appearing once. This specimen was whole blood, taken at baseline. These receptors all come from an adult who was a healthcare worker with PCR-confirmed SARS-CoV-2 infection or an uninfected control (not recorded which).

This clonotype was recorded a few times. CDR3 amino acids: CASSLTRGVGELFF. In DNA, the CDR3 is TGCGCCAGCAGCTTGACCAGGGGAGTCGGGGAGCTGTTTTTT. This chain links TRBV5-1 with TRBJ2-2; D perhaps matches TRBD1 (6 bases). This CDR3 comprises 14 residues. Germline CDR1 SGHRS, CDR2 YFSETQ. Trimming pared 1 base from V and 7 bases from J, leaving 11 bases between.

The V and J genes are TRBV7-2 and TRBJ2-5; 9 bases match TRBD2. V lost 2 bases and J lost 5; bases outside the gene matches: 6. Per germline, CDR1 SGHTA and CDR2 FQGNSA. CDR3 size: 15 residues. CDR3 nucleotide sequence: TGTGCCAGCAGCTTACAGCTAGCGGGAACGGAGACCCAGTACTTC. Translating gives CASSLQLAGTETQYF.

This clonotype has just a few counts. V gene TRBV7-6 combines with J gene TRBJ1-5; D remains unclear. Trimming cost V 1 base and J 2 bases, with 12 bases left between them. CDR3 length equals 16 residues. Looked up from germline, CDR1 is SGHVS and CDR2 is FNYEAQ. CDR3 nucleotides: TGTGCCAGCAGCTTAGACCCCGGCAGAGGCAATCAGCCCCAGCATTTT. Its translation is CASSLDPGRGNQPQHF.

The chain couples TRBV28 to TRBJ2-2, with D tentatively TRBD2 (6 bases). The germline CDR1 and CDR2 sequences are MDHEN and SYDVKM. Trimming took 6 bases from V and 7 from J, leaving 15 bases between them. The CDR3 is 14 amino acids. CDR3 DNA sequence: TGTGCCAGCAGACACCCCACCGGGGGCGGGGAGCTGTTTTTT. This sequence encodes CASRHPTGGGELFF.

This clonotype has a handful of counts. The V gene is TRBV28, the J gene TRBJ1-1, with TRBD1 as a possible D gene (6 bases). Trimming left V 7 bases short and J 1 base short, with 13 bases between. The CDR3 contains 14 residues. The germline V gene encodes CDR1 MDHEN and CDR2 SYDVKM. CDR3 in amino acids: CASKLQGQNTEAFF. The CDR3 region has the DNA TGTGCCAGCAAGCTGCAGGGGCAGAACACTGAAGCTTTCTTT.

The gene calls are TRBV5-5 and TRBJ2-1; D unresolved. The CDR3 covers 14 residues. The V end was cut by 1 base, the J end by 1 base, with 6 bases between. CDR1 SGHKS and CDR2 YYEKEE come from the germline V gene (reference sequence). The CDR3 here is CASSLYGSYNEQFF. The CDR3 nucleotides read TGTGCCAGCAGCTTGTACGGGTCCTACAATGAGCAGTTCTTC.

This clonotype has a count of ten or more. J is TRBJ2-5 and V is TRBV7-8; D is unclear. Germline V gene lookup returns CDR1 SGHVS and CDR2 FQNEAQ. CDR3 length: 12 residues. Trimming left V 1 base short and J 4 bases short, with 4 bases between. CDR3 sequence: CASSLGVETQYF. Here the CDR3 DNA reads TGTGCCAGCAGCTTAGGTGTAGAGACCCAGTACTTC. The full variable domain, completed using reference TRBV7-8 and TRBJ2-5, is GAGVSQSPRYKVAKRGQDVALRCDPISGHVSLFWYQQALGQGPEFLTYFQNEAQLDKSGLPSDRFFAERPEGSVSTLKIQRTQQEDSAVYLCASSLGVETQYFGPGTRLLVL.

This clonotype was detected a few times. V and J are TRBV7-9 and TRBJ2-5; D could derive from TRBD1 or TRBD2 (5 bases each). In germline, CDR1 is SEHNR, CDR2 FQNEAQ (reference sequence). Deletions cut 2 bases from V and 2 bases from J, with 12 bases between. This CDR3 contains 15 residues. CDR3 residues: CASSLQRDGQETQYF. CDR3 nucleotides: TGTGCCAGCAGCTTACAAAGGGACGGACAAGAGACCCAGTACTTC.

This clonotype was picked up a small number of times. This chain connects TRBV20-1 to TRBJ2-1; D might be TRBD2 (6 bases). This CDR3 has 14 amino acids. Trimming took 6 bases from V and 5 from J, leaving 17 bases between them. Germline CDR1 reads DFQATT; CDR2 reads SNEGSKA (reference sequence). DNA for the CDR3: TGCAGTGCGAGCCGGGACTTTCAAAACAATGAGCAGTTCTTC. The encoded protein is CSASRDFQNNEQFF.

The sample holds many counts of this clonotype. J is TRBJ2-1 and V is TRBV27; D unclear. Germline assignment: CDR1 MNHEY and CDR2 SMNVEV (reference sequence). The germline V and J ends were trimmed by 6 bases and 7 bases, with 1 base remaining between them. The CDR3 is 9 residues long. The CDR3 reads CASRNEQFF. CDR3 bases: TGTGCCAGCAGAAATGAGCAGTTCTTC.

The CDR3 coding sequence is TGTGCCAGTACCCCAATGTCCCGGGGGAGCAATCAGCCCCAGCATTTT. Its protein product is CASTPMSRGSNQPQHF. J is TRBJ1-5 and V is TRBV19, with D tentatively TRBD1 (5 bases). The germline CDR1 and CDR2 sequences are LNHDA and SQIVND (reference sequence). V lost 7 bases, J lost 1 base, and 17 bases lay in between. The CDR3 runs 16 residues.

V and J are TRBV7-8 and TRBJ2-2; TRBD2 matches at 9 bases. Per germline, CDR1 SGHVS and CDR2 FQNEAQ. The J segment lost 1 base and the V segment lost 5 bases, leaving 8 bases of the junction unmatched. CDR3 size: 17 residues. The CDR3 DNA is TGTGCCAGCAGCAAAAGGACTAGCGCGCTGAACACCGGGGAGCTGTTTTTT. As protein: CASSKRTSALNTGELFF.

This clonotype was seen only a few times. The V gene is TRBV6-5, the J gene TRBJ2-1; D possibly corresponds to TRBD2 (6 bases). Germline CDR1 and CDR2: MNHEY and SVGAGI. Trimming took 0 bases from V and 11 from J, leaving 20 bases between them. The CDR3 runs to 16 residues. CDR3 region: CASSYSLGGGIGKQFF. CDR3 DNA sequence: TGTGCCAGCAGTTACTCGCTGGGAGGAGGGATTGGGAAGCAGTTCTTC.

The rearrangement links TRBV19 to TRBJ2-3; tentatively, D is TRBD2 (7 bases). Trimming cost V 6 bases and J 4 bases, with 17 bases left between them. This CDR3 has 15 residues. CDR1 and CDR2 (germline): LNHDA, SQIVND (reference sequence). Here the CDR3 reads CASSQFGGGADTQYF. The CDR3 bases are TGTGCCAGTAGCCAGTTCGGAGGGGGGGCAGATACGCAGTATTTT.

This clonotype was observed a few times. The rearrangement links TRBV20-1 to TRBJ2-7, with a tentative D call TRBD2 (6 bases). V lost 6 bases and J 0 bases, leaving 15 bases between the germline ends. The germline V gene has CDR1 DFQATT and CDR2 SNEGSKA (reference sequence). The CDR3 sequence is 14 residues long. CDR3 DNA sequence: TGCAGTGCGCGCCGGGACTGGGACTCCTACGAGCAGTACTTC. Protein: CSARRDWDSYEQYF.

Many counts were recorded for this clonotype. The V gene is TRBV27, the J gene TRBJ1-1, with D unclear. Germline loops: CDR1 MNHEY, CDR2 SMNVEV (reference sequence). The V gene lost 4 bases and the J gene lost 3 bases, with 6 bases spanning the gap. The CDR3 consists of 12 residues. The CDR3 DNA reads TGTGCCAGCAGTTCCCCGTACACTGAAGCTTTCTTT. It specifies CASSSPYTEAFF.

The chain employs TRBV5-1 and TRBJ2-3, with TRBD2 matching 8 bases. V shed 0 bases, J shed 1 base, and the junction held 7 bases outside the gene matches. This CDR3 spans 17 amino acids. Germline lookup yields CDR1 SGHRS and CDR2 YFSETQ. CDR3 DNA sequence: TGCGCCAGCAGCTTGGTAGCGGGATCCGGGGGCACAGATACGCAGTATTTT. Protein: CASSLVAGSGGTDTQYF. Together with reference TRBV5-1 and TRBJ2-3, the CDR3 gives the full variable domain: KAGVTQTPRYLIKTRGQQVTLSCSPISGHRSVSWYQQTPGQGLQFLFEYFSETQRNKGNFPGRFSGRQFSNSRSEMNVSTLELGDSALYLCASSLVAGSGGTDTQYFGPGTRLTVL.

In its sample, this clonotype was seen a few times. The chain links TRBV10-3 to TRBJ1-2; possible D gene TRBD1, 5 bases. The CDR3 runs 15 residues. Germline CDR1 reads ENHRY; CDR2 reads SYGVKD. V dropped 2 bases and J dropped 0 bases, with 10 bases sitting between them. CDR3 nucleotides: TGTGCCATCAGTGAGAGGCAGGGATCTAACTATGGCTACACCTTC. Residues: CAISERQGSNYGYTF.

In this sample, this clonotype turned up many times. The rearrangement uses TRBV1 and TRBJ1-1; the table's D call, TRBD1, was not checked against the DNA. TRBV1 is a pseudogene locus. This CDR3 comprises 15 residues. CDR3 loop: CTSSQGPGEGTEAFF. CDR3 DNA: TGCACCAGCAGCCAAGGACCGGGAGAAGGCACTGAAGCTTTCTTT.

This sequence joins TRBV4-2 and TRBJ2-5, with 13 bases fitting TRBD2. This CDR3 has 23 residues. The V gene's germline CDR1 is LGHNA and CDR2 YNFKEQ. J was trimmed by 5 bases and V by 0 bases; bases with no gene match: 24. The CDR3 bases are TGTGCCAGCAGCCAAGATCAAAGGGGGGGACGCGGAGGACTAGCGGGAGCTCGGGAGACCCAGTACTTC. This encodes CASSQDQRGGRGGLAGARETQYF.

This chain joins TRBV9 and TRBJ2-2, with 7 positions matching TRBD1. The CDR3 consists of 14 residues. The trim removed 3 bases at V and 3 bases at J, leaving 2 bases unmatched. Germline CDR1 and CDR2: SGDLS and YYNGEE. The CDR3 coding sequence is TGTGCCAGCAGCGGACAGGGCTACACCGGGGAGCTGTTTTTT. It translates to CASSGQGYTGELFF.

The chain has TRBV28 and TRBJ2-1, with D hard to call. The CDR3 contains 13 residues. Per germline, CDR1 MDHEN and CDR2 SYDVKM. Deletions cut 2 bases from V and 5 bases from J, with 7 bases between. The CDR3, as DNA: TGTGCCAGCAGTTTACCGGTAAACAATGAGCAGTTCTTC. Translating gives CASSLPVNNEQFF.

This clonotype was picked up a small number of times. The chain is built from TRBV11-2 and TRBJ2-3; D call uncertain. In germline, CDR1 is SGHAT, CDR2 FQNNGV. Trimming removed 8 bases at V and 0 bases at J, with 9 bases between. This CDR3 is 13 amino acids long. CDR3 nucleotide sequence: TGTGCCAGCGAGAGATCTAGCACAGATACGCAGTATTTT. The encoded protein is CASERSSTDTQYF.

The chain uses TRBV27 and TRBJ2-1; 15 bases are a match to TRBD2. The CDR3 is 17 amino acids. The V gene end was trimmed by 0 bases and the J gene end by 11 bases; junction bases not matched to a gene: 8. CDR1 is MNHEY, CDR2 SMNVEV, per germline (reference sequence). The CDR3 coding sequence is TGTGCCAGCAGTTTATCAAAGGGACTAGCGGGAGGAGATAAGCAGTTCTTC. Amino acids: CASSLSKGLAGGDKQFF.

The V gene is TRBV7-6, the J gene TRBJ2-3; 13 bases are shared with TRBD2. CDR1 is SGHVS and CDR2 is FNYEAQ in the germline V gene. Trimming at V came to 5 bases and at J to 4 bases, leaving 0 bases not matched to a gene. The CDR3 is made up of 14 amino acids. CDR3 amino acids: CASSGTSGADTQYF. CDR3 bases: TGTGCCAGCAGCGGGACTAGCGGGGCAGATACGCAGTATTTT.

This sequence joins TRBV20-1 and TRBJ2-1; TRBD2 matches at 10 bases. Germline V gene data show CDR1 as DFQATT and CDR2 as SNEGSKA (reference sequence). The CDR3 loop spans 17 amino acids. Trimming at V came to 0 bases and at J to 3 bases, leaving 8 bases not matched to a gene. CDR3 DNA: TGCAGTGCTAGAGATTCTCTAGCGGGAGAAATCTACAATGAGCAGTTCTTC. Translated, it gives CSARDSLAGEIYNEQFF.

Here the CDR3 DNA reads TGTGCCAGCAGCTACCGGGGCCTAGCCCAAGAGACCCAGTACTTC. Translation: CASSYRGLAQETQYF. This rearrangement joins TRBV7-9 to TRBJ2-5; D tentatively fits TRBD1 or TRBD2 (5 bases each). Germline values: CDR1 SEHNR, CDR2 FQNEAQ (reference sequence). The CDR3 sequence is 15 residues long. The V end lost 4 bases, the J end lost 1 base, and 13 bases lay between the germline ends.

Many counts were recorded for this clonotype. The chain couples TRBV20-1 to TRBJ2-7; D not resolved. This CDR3 contains 13 residues. V lost 0 bases, J lost 0 bases, and 6 bases lay in between. The germline V gene has CDR1 DFQATT and CDR2 SNEGSKA (reference sequence). CDR3 loop: CSARDRVSYEQYF. The CDR3 DNA reads TGCAGTGCTAGAGATCGGGTCTCCTACGAGCAGTACTTC.

This clonotype was recorded a few times. V gene TRBV20-1 combines with J gene TRBJ2-3, with D perhaps matching TRBD1 or TRBD2 (6 bases each). Germline V gene data show CDR1 as DFQATT and CDR2 as SNEGSKA (reference sequence). This CDR3 contains 13 residues. V shed 6 bases and J shed 0 bases, with 10 bases lying between them. CDR3 sequence: CSAGGGSTDTQYF. Here the CDR3 DNA reads TGCAGTGCGGGGGGCGGCAGCACAGATACGCAGTATTTT.

This clonotype was found a few times. The chain couples TRBV12-3 or TRBV12-4 to TRBJ2-1; 12 positions agree with TRBD1. Trimming took 8 bases from V and 7 from J; bases not matched to a gene: 9. This CDR3 region has 15 residues. The CDR3 reads CASEDGTGGWNEQFF. DNA of the CDR3: TGTGCCAGCGAGGATGGGACAGGGGGCTGGAATGAGCAGTTCTTC.

This sequence joins TRBV18 and TRBJ2-5, with 10 bases aligning to TRBD2. CDR1 and CDR2 (germline): KGHSH, LQKENI. This CDR3 comprises 16 residues. J lost 6 bases, V lost 7 bases, and 14 bases had no gene match. As DNA, the CDR3 is TGTGCCAGCTACGCTACTCCGGGACTAGCGACGAAGACCCAGTACTTC. It encodes CASYATPGLATKTQYF.

This clonotype was seen many times. The V call is TRBV5-4, the J call TRBJ2-5; TRBD2 aligns across 10 bases. CDR1 is SGHNT, CDR2 YYREEE, per germline (reference sequence). Unmatched junction bases numbered 11, after V lost 4 bases and J lost 2 bases. The CDR3 is 17 residues long. The CDR3 DNA reads TGTGCCAGCAGCCATCCTAGCGGGAGTCATAAACAAGAGACCCAGTACTTC. Its protein is CASSHPSGSHKQETQYF.